The entry below gives a single TCR beta chain sequence along with its context. The data were produced by immunoSEQ multiplex PCR, yet TCRdb's version contains in-frame clones alone and is incomplete. The sample consists of 130,000 to 150,000 clones, about four fifths of them appearing once. These data come from a study of blood T cell repertoires in COVID-19. In germline, CDR1 is SEHNR, CDR2 FQNEAQ (reference sequence). Trimming removed 11 bases from V and 5 bases from J, with 16 bases in between. The CDR3 totals 14 residues. Before being deemed recovered, Cohort 3 donors had two negative PCRs, clearance, or symptom resolution.

This chain uses TRBV7-9 with TRBJ1-6, with D possibly matching TRBD1 (5 bases). This TCR was recovered from a man in his fifties or sixties who had recovered from COVID-19. Sequencing was performed on PBMCs or T cells enriched from blood (not recorded which). The CDR3 here is CASSGDSDNSPLHF. The CDR3 nucleotides are TGTGCCTCGTCTGGAGACAGCGATAATTCACCCCTCCACTTT.